A single sample gave rise to the 32 T cell receptor beta chains below, sequenced in a study of Tregs in tolerant kidney transplant recipients. Measured with immunoSEQ multiplex PCR; TCRdb has only the in-frame clones, and not every one. The sample shows some 110,000 clones, roughly 92% of them seen only once. The specimen sequenced was CD4+ T cells from blood. Receptors were obtained from a human donor in good health.

V and J are TRBV19 and TRBJ1-5; no clear D gene. CDR3 length equals 13 residues. Germline CDR1 is LNHDA and CDR2 is SQIVND (reference sequence). Trimming took off 6 bases at V and 4 bases at J, with 10 bases between the two ends. In DNA form, the CDR3 reads TGTGCCAGTAGCCGTGGGGTTAATCAGCCCCAGCATTTT. This codes for CASSRGVNQPQHF.

This chain connects TRBV18 to TRBJ1-3; no firm D call. CDR3 length: 16 amino acids. Germline V gene sequence: CDR1 KGHSH, CDR2 LQKENI. The V and J ends lost 3 bases and 0 bases respectively, with 12 bases between them. The CDR3 sequence: CASSPWTTRSGNTIYF. The CDR3, as DNA: TGTGCCAGCTCACCCTGGACGACCCGCTCTGGAAACACCATATATTTT.

This clone was seen once. V gene TRBV15 combines with J gene TRBJ2-2; 8 bases map to TRBD2. Germline V CDR1 and CDR2: LNHNV, YYDKDF (reference sequence). Unmatched junction bases numbered 0, after V lost 2 bases and J lost 1 base. The CDR3 loop spans 15 amino acids. The CDR3, as DNA: TGTGCCACCAGCAGAAGCGGGGGGAACACCGGGGAGCTGTTTTTT. Its protein is CATSRSGGNTGELFF.

This clone was found once. The chain joins TRBV5-5 to TRBJ2-1; D unclear. Trimming left V 0 bases short and J 14 bases short, with 9 bases between. Germline V gives CDR1 SGHKS, CDR2 YYEKEE (reference sequence). The CDR3 is made up of 11 amino acids. CDR3 DNA sequence: TGTGCCAGCAGCTTGGATAGGGTGAAGTTCTTC. This gives the protein CASSLDRVKFF.

The chain combines TRBV5-1 with TRBJ2-1; D perhaps matches TRBD2 (6 bases). Germline assignment: CDR1 SGHRS and CDR2 YFSETQ. CDR3 size: 12 residues. The V gene lost 1 base and the J gene lost 7 bases, with 6 bases spanning the gap. The CDR3 sequence: CASSLSGNEQFF. The CDR3, as DNA: TGCGCCAGCAGCTTGAGCGGGAATGAGCAGTTCTTC. Complete variable domain (other parts from reference TRBV5-1 and TRBJ2-1): KAGVTQTPRYLIKTRGQQVTLSCSPISGHRSVSWYQQTPGQGLQFLFEYFSETQRNKGNFPGRFSGRQFSNSRSEMNVSTLELGDSALYLCASSLSGNEQFFGPGTRLTVL.

This chain joins TRBV7-9 and TRBJ2-7; unclear D gene. Trimming shortened V by 5 bases and J by 2 bases, and 10 bases separated the two germline ends. The CDR3 is 13 residues long. Germline V gives CDR1 SEHNR, CDR2 FQNEAQ (reference sequence). For the CDR3, the DNA is TGTGCCAGCAGCGGCGCAGCCCCCTACGAGCAGTACTTC. As protein: CASSGAAPYEQYF.

This clone was detected once. V usage is TRBV6-6 and J usage is TRBJ1-1; 10 bases are a match to TRBD1. CDR1 is MNHNY and CDR2 is SVGAGI in the germline V gene (reference sequence). Trimming removed 6 bases from V and 5 bases from J; junction bases left unmatched: 6. This CDR3 comprises 14 residues. The CDR3 DNA follows: TGTGCCAGCAGACCCGGGACAGGGGTTACTGAAGCTTTCTTT. This codes for CASRPGTGVTEAFF.

The V and J genes are TRBV30 and TRBJ1-1, with D perhaps TRBD1 (5 bases). Trimming took 2 bases from V and 3 from J, leaving 13 bases between them. The CDR3 runs 14 residues. The germline CDR1 and CDR2 sequences are GTSNPN and SVGIG (reference sequence). CDR3 region: CAWSKTVIYTEAFF. The CDR3 DNA reads TGTGCCTGGAGTAAGACAGTCATCTACACTGAAGCTTTCTTT.

This clone has just one count. The V call is TRBV6-5, the J call TRBJ1-5, with a possible D match to TRBD1 (5 bases). This CDR3 spans 13 amino acids. Germline values: CDR1 MNHEY, CDR2 SVGAGI. V was clipped by 0 bases and J by 10 bases, with 10 bases between them. Written as DNA, the CDR3 is TGTGCCAGCAGTTACTCTGGGAGGGGACCCCAGCATTTT. Translating gives CASSYSGRGPQHF.

This clone was detected only once. V gene TRBV7-9 combines with J gene TRBJ2-5; 7 bases fit TRBD2. The CDR3 loop spans 13 amino acids. V shed 3 bases, J shed 5 bases, and the junction held 3 bases outside the gene matches. Per germline, CDR1 SEHNR and CDR2 FQNEAQ (reference sequence). This CDR3 reads CASSFLGGETQYF. Here the CDR3 DNA reads TGTGCCAGCAGCTTCCTGGGAGGGGAGACCCAGTACTTC.

The chain uses TRBV5-6 and TRBJ1-2; perhaps TRBD1 as D (5 bases). The CDR3 has 14 amino acids. Germline lookup yields CDR1 SGHDT and CDR2 YYEEEE. Trimming took off 2 bases at V and 7 bases at J, with 15 bases between the two ends. The CDR3 is CASSLDSGRFGYTF. The CDR3 coding sequence is TGTGCCAGCAGCTTAGACAGCGGGCGATTTGGCTACACCTTC.

This chain joins TRBV11-2 and TRBJ1-3; maybe TRBD1 (5 bases). The CDR3 totals 15 residues. Germline values: CDR1 SGHAT, CDR2 FQNNGV. V dropped 4 bases and J dropped 4 bases, with 14 bases sitting between them. For the CDR3, the DNA is TGTGCCAGCAGCTCAGGGTTTGGGTCCGGAAACACCATATATTTT. This encodes CASSSGFGSGNTIYF.

The chain combines TRBV7-6 with TRBJ2-7; 7 nucleotides match TRBD2. Per germline, CDR1 SGHVS and CDR2 FNYEAQ. Unmatched junction bases numbered 13, after V lost 5 bases and J lost 9 bases. The CDR3 runs 14 residues. The CDR3 loop is CASSGGGRSTLQYF. The CDR3 bases are TGTGCCAGCAGCGGGGGGGGACGGTCTACGCTGCAGTACTTC.

This chain uses TRBV5-6 with TRBJ2-2; D might be TRBD1 (6 bases). The CDR3 consists of 14 residues. Germline V gene sequence: CDR1 SGHDT, CDR2 YYEEEE. The germline V and J ends were trimmed by 3 bases and 6 bases, with 12 bases remaining between them. CDR3 protein: CASSYAGEPGELFF. The CDR3 DNA reads as TGTGCCAGCAGCTACGCAGGGGAACCCGGGGAGCTGTTTTTT.

The chain links TRBV18 to TRBJ2-5; D is undetermined. The CDR3 spans 15 residues. Trimming stripped 3 bases from V and 5 bases from J, with 16 bases between. Germline V gives CDR1 KGHSH, CDR2 LQKENI. In DNA, the CDR3 is TGTGCCAGCTCACCCGCAAACATGGGTTCGGAGACCCAGTACTTC. Its protein is CASSPANMGSETQYF.

This chain links TRBV9 with TRBJ1-1; 7 nucleotides align to TRBD1. The CDR3 is 16 residues long. Germline V gene lookup returns CDR1 SGDLS and CDR2 YYNGEE. J gave up 0 bases and V 0 bases, and 5 bases lay outside the gene matches. CDR3 nucleotide sequence: TGTGCCAGCAGCGTAGGGACAGGAAATATGAACACTGAAGCTTTCTTT. Translated: CASSVGTGNMNTEAFF.

The chain has TRBV4-1 and TRBJ2-1, with D possibly called TRBD1 or TRBD2 (5 bases each). From germline, CDR1 is MGHRA and CDR2 YSYEKL. The CDR3 has 17 residues. Trimming stripped 1 base from V and 6 bases from J, with 19 bases between. The CDR3 here is CASSQAGLRDRANEQFF. In DNA form, the CDR3 reads TGCGCCAGCAGCCAAGCGGGTCTCCGGGACCGAGCCAATGAGCAGTTCTTC.

The chain has TRBV4-2 and TRBJ2-7; 7 positions agree with TRBD2. V was pared by 4 bases and J by 0 bases, with 6 bases of the junction left unmatched. Germline V gives CDR1 LGHNA, CDR2 YNFKEQ. This CDR3 comprises 15 residues. As DNA, the CDR3 is TGTGCCAGCAGCCTCATGCGGGACTACTCCTACGAGCAGTACTTC. Translated, it gives CASSLMRDYSYEQYF.

DNA for the CDR3: TGTGCCAGCTTTGGACAGGGAGAGACCCAGTACTTC. Amino acids: CASFGQGETQYF. This sequence joins TRBV6-6 and TRBJ2-5, with 8 bases fitting TRBD1. The V gene end was trimmed by 8 bases and the J gene end by 4 bases; junction bases not matched to a gene: 3. From germline, CDR1 is MNHNY and CDR2 SVGAGI (reference sequence). This CDR3 spans 12 amino acids.

This clone was recorded a few times. CDR3 residues: CASSPRASTGELFF. The CDR3 DNA is TGTGCCAGCAGCCCCAGAGCCAGCACCGGGGAGCTGTTTTTT. The chain recombines TRBV9 with TRBJ2-2; D unclear. Germline V gene lookup returns CDR1 SGDLS and CDR2 YYNGEE. V lost 4 bases to trimming and J lost 4 bases, with 11 bases between them. The CDR3 has 14 amino acids.

Turning to this clone: One junction end disagrees with the germline gene, perhaps due to a read error. The rearrangement links TRBV9 to TRBJ2-3; a possible D gene is TRBD2 (6 bases). CDR1 and CDR2 from the germline V gene are SGDLS and YYNGEE. The CDR3 is 16 amino acids. CDR3 sequence: CVSSLEGGPSTDTQYF. The CDR3 DNA sequence: TGTGTCAGCAGCCTCGAGGGAGGCCCTAGCACAGATACGCAGTATTTT.

Only one count was recorded for this clone. The chain combines TRBV5-4 with TRBJ2-7; D call uncertain. Germline V gene data show CDR1 as SGHNT and CDR2 as YYREEE (reference sequence). The CDR3 has 13 amino acids. V dropped 0 bases and J dropped 1 base, with 5 bases sitting between them. This CDR3 is CASSLGQSYEQYF. As DNA, the CDR3 is TGTGCCAGCAGCTTGGGTCAGTCCTACGAGCAGTACTTC.

The chain links TRBV29-1 to TRBJ2-7, with D possibly called TRBD1 or TRBD2 (5 bases each). V lost 4 bases to trimming and J lost 3 bases, with 16 bases between them. This CDR3 has 14 residues. The germline V gene encodes CDR1 SQVTM and CDR2 ANQGSEA. CDR3 coding DNA: TGCAGCGTTGCCGGGGCGGCATCAGGCTACGAGCAGTACTTC. It codes for CSVAGAASGYEQYF.

This clone was seen only once. The chain uses TRBV9 and TRBJ1-4; D possibly corresponds to TRBD1 (6 bases). V lost 5 bases and J lost 4, with 24 bases in between. The CDR3 sequence is 18 residues long. Germline CDR1 reads SGDLS; CDR2 reads YYNGEE. The CDR3 loop reads CASSWPGQRRLINEKLFF. As DNA, the CDR3 is TGTGCCAGCAGTTGGCCCGGACAGAGGCGGTTGATTAATGAAAAACTGTTTTTT. Supplemented by reference TRBV9 and TRBJ1-4, the full variable domain reads DSGVTQTPKHLITATGQRVTLRCSPRSGDLSVYWYQQSLDQGLQFLIQYYNGEERAKGNILERFSAQQFPDLHSELNLSSLELGDSALYFCASSWPGQRRLINEKLFFGSGTQLSVL.

The genes are TRBV11-2 and TRBJ1-5; weak D call: TRBD1 (5 bases). The germline CDR1 and CDR2 sequences are SGHAT and FQNNGV. This CDR3 has 13 residues. V was clipped by 1 base and J by 7 bases, with 8 bases between them. DNA for the CDR3: TGTGCCAGCAGCTTAGCGCAGGGCCAGCCCCAGCATTTT. It translates to CASSLAQGQPQHF.

The rearrangement joins TRBV6-1 to TRBJ1-2, with D possibly TRBD1 on 6 matching bases. Trimming removed 7 bases at V and 4 bases at J, with 19 bases between. The CDR3 runs 15 residues. Per the germline V gene, CDR1 is MNHNS and CDR2 is SASEGT. The CDR3 is CASIVDLGTPYGYTF. The DNA for the CDR3 is TGTGCCAGCATTGTCGACCTCGGGACACCCTATGGCTACACCTTC.

The rearrangement joins TRBV11-2 to TRBJ1-2; D possibly corresponds to TRBD1 (6 bases). V shed 1 base and J shed 5 bases, with 17 bases lying between them. Germline V gene lookup returns CDR1 SGHAT and CDR2 FQNNGV. CDR3 length: 16 amino acids. CDR3 sequence reads: CASSLAARTGRYGYTF. The CDR3 nucleotides read TGTGCCAGCAGCTTAGCGGCCCGTACAGGGAGGTATGGCTACACCTTC.

The chain couples TRBV30 to TRBJ2-3; 8 bases align to TRBD2. Trimming took 2 bases from V and 4 from J; bases not matched to a gene: 8. There are 15 residues in the CDR3. From germline, CDR1 is GTSNPN and CDR2 SVGIG (reference sequence). The CDR3 is CAWSLLAGGSDTQYF. The DNA for the CDR3 is TGTGCCTGGAGTTTATTGGCGGGAGGATCAGATACGCAGTATTTT.

The V and J genes are TRBV6-5 and TRBJ2-7; D uncertain. The V and J ends lost 6 bases and 2 bases respectively, with 8 bases between them. From germline, CDR1 is MNHEY and CDR2 SVGAGI. The CDR3 totals 12 residues. This CDR3 is CASRVGTYEQYF. CDR3 nucleotides: TGTGCCAGCAGGGTAGGGACCTACGAGCAGTACTTC.

J is TRBJ2-7 and V is TRBV9; D tentatively fits TRBD1 or TRBD2 (7 bases each). The ends were cut back, 3 bases at V and 5 bases at J, with 21 bases in the middle. This CDR3 comprises 16 residues. The germline V gene has CDR1 SGDLS and CDR2 YYNGEE. The CDR3 DNA reads TGTGCCAGCAGCGACCACCCCAGGGGGAGGGCCAACGAGCAGTACTTC. As protein: CASSDHPRGRANEQYF.

V gene TRBV7-7 combines with J gene TRBJ2-1, with 12 nucleotides matching TRBD2. Trimming at V came to 0 bases and at J to 10 bases, leaving 7 bases not matched to a gene. CDR1 SSHAT and CDR2 FNYEAQ come from the germline V gene (reference sequence). The CDR3 consists of 16 residues. The CDR3 protein is CASSLAPSGRAGEQFF. CDR3 DNA: TGTGCCAGCAGCTTAGCCCCTAGCGGGAGGGCCGGGGAGCAGTTCTTC. Complete variable domain (other parts from reference TRBV7-7 and TRBJ2-1): GAGVSQSPRYKVTKRGQDVTLRCDPISSHATLYWYQQALGQGPEFLTYFNYEAQPDKSGLPSDRFSAERPEGSISTLTIQRTEQRDSAMYRCASSLAPSGRAGEQFFGPGTRLTVL.

This clone was picked up one time. This chain uses TRBV7-3 with TRBJ2-5, with a tentative D call TRBD1 (5 bases). The CDR3 runs to 14 residues. Trimming cost V 4 bases and J 1 base, with 10 bases left between them. Germline V gene sequence: CDR1 SGHTA, CDR2 FQGTGA. In DNA form, the CDR3 reads TGTGCCAGCAGCTCAGGGCCCGCCCAAGAGACCCAGTACTTC. Its translation: CASSSGPAQETQYF.